Listed below are T cell receptor beta chains from one sample, sequenced in a study of cytomegalovirus exposure and HLA in healthy donors. Profiling relied on immunoSEQ multiplex PCR, and the TCRdb table lists in-frame clones only, not all of them. The sample contains roughly 200,000 clones, roughly 83% of which appear only once. Sequencing was carried out using PBMCs. The receptors here all came from a boy aged 2 to 10 in good health and CMV-seronegative. CDR3s include the opening cysteine and the closing phenylalanine or tryptophan. Expanded clones are given a class, and other clones once, few, many or no size at all.

cdr3_length: 13
j_call: TRBJ2-7
v_call: TRBV6-1
clone_size: few
cdr3_aa: CASSEAFSYEQYF

cdr3_length: 16
j_call: NA
v_call: TRBV7-9
clone_size: NA
cdr3_aa: CASSFLSDGSSYEQYF

cdr3_length: 13
j_call: TRBJ1-2
v_call: TRBV11-2
clone_size: NA
cdr3_aa: CASSFSRGYGYTF

cdr3_length: 15
j_call: TRBJ2-5
v_call: TRBV9
clone_size: NA
cdr3_aa: CASSVARAGEETQYF

cdr3_length: 16
j_call: TRBJ2-2
v_call: TRBV9
clone_size: NA
cdr3_aa: CASSVDPPTITGELFF

cdr3_length: 16
j_call: TRBJ2-1
v_call: TRBV2
clone_size: NA
cdr3_aa: CASRESVAGVGDEQFF

cdr3_length: 17
j_call: TRBJ2-6
v_call: TRBV25-1
clone_size: NA
cdr3_aa: CASSAQQGISGANVLTF

cdr3_length: 14
j_call: TRBJ2-1
v_call: TRBV11-2
clone_size: NA
cdr3_aa: CASSLGGLAGEQFF

cdr3_length: 13
j_call: TRBJ1-4
v_call: TRBV30
clone_size: NA
cdr3_aa: CAWSVKGSQKLFF

cdr3_length: 13
j_call: TRBJ1-6
v_call: TRBV6-5
clone_size: NA
cdr3_aa: CASTRDSVSPLHF

cdr3_length: 16
j_call: TRBJ2-3
v_call: TRBV7-3
clone_size: once
cdr3_aa: CASSTGTGARTDTQYF

cdr3_length: 13
j_call: TRBJ2-1
v_call: TRBV5-3
clone_size: NA
cdr3_aa: CARSGDSYNEQFF

cdr3_length: 16
j_call: TRBJ2-7
v_call: TRBV18
clone_size: NA
cdr3_aa: CASSPPGGRRTYEQYF

cdr3_length: 16
j_call: TRBJ1-6
v_call: TRBV5-4
clone_size: once
cdr3_aa: CASSPDGISYNSPLHF

cdr3_length: 15
j_call: TRBJ2-1
v_call: TRBV13
clone_size: NA
cdr3_aa: CASSSGRGTSYEQFF

cdr3_length: 14
j_call: TRBJ1-2
v_call: TRBV14
clone_size: NA
cdr3_aa: CASSQDRISGGYTF

cdr3_length: 13
j_call: TRBJ2-1
v_call: TRBV30
clone_size: NA
cdr3_aa: CAWNSKGLELWFF

cdr3_length: 17
j_call: TRBJ1-6
v_call: TRBV14
clone_size: NA
cdr3_aa: CASSQEGQGVLNSPLHF

cdr3_length: 15
j_call: TRBJ1-3
v_call: TRBV6-1
clone_size: few
cdr3_aa: CASSTGLLSGNTIYF

cdr3_length: 12
j_call: TRBJ1-2
v_call: TRBV7-9
clone_size: NA
cdr3_aa: CASSLPGLGVTF

cdr3_length: 23
j_call: TRBJ2-1
v_call: TRBV9
clone_size: NA
cdr3_aa: CASSVVSPGGGTSGRTAYNEQFF

cdr3_length: 15
j_call: TRBJ1-2
v_call: TRBV7-9
clone_size: NA
cdr3_aa: CASSLAGGNSYGYTF

cdr3_length: 15
j_call: TRBJ2-3
v_call: TRBV9
clone_size: NA
cdr3_aa: CASSAPDSLTDTQYF

cdr3_length: 14
j_call: TRBJ1-3
v_call: TRBV7-4
clone_size: NA
cdr3_aa: CASSCGGNGNTIYF

cdr3_length: 14
j_call: TRBJ1-2
v_call: TRBV5-6
clone_size: NA
cdr3_aa: CASTTPDSPYGYTF

cdr3_length: 18
j_call: TRBJ2-2
v_call: TRBV27
clone_size: NA
cdr3_aa: CASSLSLGTSLVTGELFF

cdr3_length: 12
j_call: TRBJ2-7
v_call: TRBV10-2
clone_size: NA
cdr3_aa: CASRAAGGEQYF

cdr3_length: 14
j_call: TRBJ2-7
v_call: TRBV19
clone_size: NA
cdr3_aa: CASTEGDSRHEQYF

cdr3_length: 13
j_call: TRBJ2-5
v_call: TRBV6-1
clone_size: NA
cdr3_aa: CASSVREQETQYF

cdr3_length: 13
j_call: TRBJ2-1
v_call: TRBV19
clone_size: NA
cdr3_aa: CASTGLAPNEQFF

cdr3_length: 16
j_call: TRBJ1-4
v_call: TRBV25-1
clone_size: NA
cdr3_aa: CASSGHQGIGNEKLFF

cdr3_length: 13
j_call: TRBJ1-2
v_call: TRBV5-1
clone_size: NA
cdr3_aa: CASNGDLDYGYTF

cdr3_length: 10
j_call: TRBJ1-1
v_call: TRBV20-1
clone_size: NA
cdr3_aa: CAGENTEAFF

cdr3_length: 17
j_call: TRBJ2-2
v_call: TRBV15
clone_size: NA
cdr3_aa: CATSREPGQGNTGELFF

cdr3_length: 13
j_call: TRBJ2-7
v_call: TRBV30
clone_size: NA
cdr3_aa: CAWTSGGWYEQYF

cdr3_length: 14
j_call: TRBJ2-7
v_call: TRBV11-2
clone_size: NA
cdr3_aa: CASSVSGVTGEQYF

cdr3_length: 13
j_call: TRBJ1-2
v_call: TRBV27
clone_size: NA
cdr3_aa: CASRTSGSYGYTF

cdr3_length: 17
j_call: TRBJ2-2
v_call: TRBV10-3
clone_size: once
cdr3_aa: CAISGTLGGYSPGELFF

cdr3_length: 15
j_call: TRBJ2-2
v_call: TRBV21-1
clone_size: NA
cdr3_aa: CASSTEGLGTGELFF

cdr3_length: 13
j_call: TRBJ2-6
v_call: TRBV10-3
clone_size: NA
cdr3_aa: CAINGFGANVLTF

cdr3_length: 14
j_call: TRBJ2-2
v_call: TRBV27
clone_size: NA
cdr3_aa: CASRTGVDTGELFF

cdr3_length: 14
j_call: TRBJ2-2
v_call: TRBV11-1
clone_size: NA
cdr3_aa: CASSLSRDTGELFF

cdr3_length: 15
j_call: TRBJ2-7
v_call: TRBV5-1
clone_size: NA
cdr3_aa: CASSLGVGGLYEQYF

cdr3_length: 11
j_call: TRBJ1-2
v_call: TRBV29-1
clone_size: few
cdr3_aa: CSANRGGGYTF

cdr3_length: 13
j_call: TRBJ2-2
v_call: TRBV9
clone_size: NA
cdr3_aa: CASSALYTGELFF

cdr3_length: 15
j_call: TRBJ1-1
v_call: TRBV6-5
clone_size: few
cdr3_aa: CASSYSRHQNTEAFF

cdr3_length: 16
j_call: TRBJ2-5
v_call: TRBV19
clone_size: NA
cdr3_aa: CASSIGGQSYQETQYF

cdr3_length: 13
j_call: TRBJ2-7
v_call: TRBV30
clone_size: NA
cdr3_aa: CAWKGTGWYEQYF

cdr3_length: 16
j_call: TRBJ2-1
v_call: TRBV7-6
clone_size: NA
cdr3_aa: CASSLEGTGRFNEQFF

cdr3_length: 16
j_call: TRBJ2-7
v_call: TRBV7-3
clone_size: NA
cdr3_aa: CASSLTRQGLTYEQYF

cdr3_length: 13
j_call: TRBJ2-1
v_call: TRBV7-9
clone_size: NA
cdr3_aa: CASSSVSVNEQFF

cdr3_length: 14
j_call: TRBJ1-6
v_call: TRBV30
clone_size: NA
cdr3_aa: CAWIDGIQNSPLHF

cdr3_length: 16
j_call: TRBJ2-6
v_call: TRBV30
clone_size: few
cdr3_aa: CAGMGTTNSGANVLTF

cdr3_length: 13
j_call: TRBJ2-1
v_call: TRBV10-3
clone_size: NA
cdr3_aa: CAISESGPSEQFF

cdr3_length: 15
j_call: TRBJ2-2
v_call: TRBV19
clone_size: NA
cdr3_aa: CASSIGVGLGGELFF